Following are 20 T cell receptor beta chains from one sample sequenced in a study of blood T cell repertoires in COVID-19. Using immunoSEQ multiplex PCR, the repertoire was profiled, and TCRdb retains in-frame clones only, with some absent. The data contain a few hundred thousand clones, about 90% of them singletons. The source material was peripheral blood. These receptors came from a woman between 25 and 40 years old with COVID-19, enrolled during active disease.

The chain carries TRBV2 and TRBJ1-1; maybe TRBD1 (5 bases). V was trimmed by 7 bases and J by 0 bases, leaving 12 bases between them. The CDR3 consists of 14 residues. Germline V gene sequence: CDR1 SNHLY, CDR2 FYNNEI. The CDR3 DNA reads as TGTGCCAGCACCGGAGACAGCATGAACACTGAAGCTTTCTTT. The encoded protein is CASTGDSMNTEAFF.

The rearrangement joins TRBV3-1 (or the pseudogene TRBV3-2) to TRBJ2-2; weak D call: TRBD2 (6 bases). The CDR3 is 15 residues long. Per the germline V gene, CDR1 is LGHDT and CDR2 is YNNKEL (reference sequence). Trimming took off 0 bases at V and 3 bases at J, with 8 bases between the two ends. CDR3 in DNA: TGTGCCAGCAGCCAAGAGGGGACTTACACCGGGGAGCTGTTTTTT. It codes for CASSQEGTYTGELFF.

CDR3: CASSLVPGGAYNEQFF. CDR3 in DNA: TGTGCCAGCAGCTTAGTTCCGGGAGGGGCGTACAATGAGCAGTTCTTC. This chain connects TRBV7-9 to TRBJ2-1; TRBD2 agrees at 8 bases. V shed 1 base and J 4 bases; nucleotides not matched to a gene: 6. Germline V gives CDR1 SEHNR, CDR2 FQNEAQ (reference sequence). The CDR3 is made up of 16 amino acids.

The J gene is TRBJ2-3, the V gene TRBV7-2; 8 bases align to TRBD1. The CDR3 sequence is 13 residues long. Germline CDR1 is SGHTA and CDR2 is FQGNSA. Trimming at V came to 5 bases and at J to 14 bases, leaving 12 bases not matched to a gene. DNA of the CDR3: TGTGCCAGCAGCAACACCGGGACAGGATTTCGGTATTTT. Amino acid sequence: CASSNTGTGFRYF.

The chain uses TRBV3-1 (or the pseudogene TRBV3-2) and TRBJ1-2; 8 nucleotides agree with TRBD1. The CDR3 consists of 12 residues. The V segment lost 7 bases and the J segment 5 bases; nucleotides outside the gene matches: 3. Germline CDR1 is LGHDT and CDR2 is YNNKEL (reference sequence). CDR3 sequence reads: CASKDRAYGYTF. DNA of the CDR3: TGTGCCAGCAAGGACAGGGCTTATGGCTACACCTTC.

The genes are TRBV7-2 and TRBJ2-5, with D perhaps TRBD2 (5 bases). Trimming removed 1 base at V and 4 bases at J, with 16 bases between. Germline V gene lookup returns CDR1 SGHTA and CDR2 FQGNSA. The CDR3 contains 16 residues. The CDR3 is CASSLVWLASGETQYF. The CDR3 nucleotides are TGTGCCAGCAGCTTAGTCTGGCTAGCCTCTGGAGAGACCCAGTACTTC.

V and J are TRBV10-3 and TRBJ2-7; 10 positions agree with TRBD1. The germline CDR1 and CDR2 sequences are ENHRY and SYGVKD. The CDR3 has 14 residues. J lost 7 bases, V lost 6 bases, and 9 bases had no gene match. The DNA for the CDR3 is TGTGCCATCAGCACCGGGACAGGGGTGAGGGAGCAGTACTTC. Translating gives CAISTGTGVREQYF.

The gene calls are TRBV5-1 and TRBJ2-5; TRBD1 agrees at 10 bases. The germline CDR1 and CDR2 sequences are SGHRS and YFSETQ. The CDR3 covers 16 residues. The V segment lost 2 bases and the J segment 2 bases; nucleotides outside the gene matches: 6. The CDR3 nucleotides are TGCGCCAGCAGCTTTGGACCGGGACAGGGGCAAGAGACCCAGTACTTC. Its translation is CASSFGPGQGQETQYF.

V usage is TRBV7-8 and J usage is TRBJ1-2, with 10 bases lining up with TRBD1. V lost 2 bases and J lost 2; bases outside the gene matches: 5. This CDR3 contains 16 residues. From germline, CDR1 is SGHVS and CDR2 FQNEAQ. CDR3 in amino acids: CASSLTPGQGNYGYTF. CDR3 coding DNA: TGTGCCAGCAGCTTAACTCCGGGACAGGGGAACTATGGCTACACCTTC.

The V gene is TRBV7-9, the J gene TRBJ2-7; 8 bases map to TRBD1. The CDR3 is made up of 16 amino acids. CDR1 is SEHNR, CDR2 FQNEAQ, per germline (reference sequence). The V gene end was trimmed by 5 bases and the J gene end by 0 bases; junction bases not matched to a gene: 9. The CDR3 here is CASSLEQGDLSYEQYF. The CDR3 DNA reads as TGTGCCAGCAGCCTCGAACAGGGGGACCTCTCCTACGAGCAGTACTTC.

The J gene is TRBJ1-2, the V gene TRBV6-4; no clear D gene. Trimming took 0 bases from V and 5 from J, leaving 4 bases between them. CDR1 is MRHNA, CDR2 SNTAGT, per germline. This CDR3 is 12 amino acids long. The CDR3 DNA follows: TGTGCCAGCAGTGACTCTCGGTATGGCTACACCTTC. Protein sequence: CASSDSRYGYTF.

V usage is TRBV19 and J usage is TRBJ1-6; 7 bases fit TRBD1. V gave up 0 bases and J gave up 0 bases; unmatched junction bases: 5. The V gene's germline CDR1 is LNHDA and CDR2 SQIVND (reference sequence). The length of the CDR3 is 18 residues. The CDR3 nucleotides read TGTGCCAGTAGTATAGACGGACAGGAGAGCTCCTATAATTCACCCCTCCACTTT. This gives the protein CASSIDGQESSYNSPLHF.

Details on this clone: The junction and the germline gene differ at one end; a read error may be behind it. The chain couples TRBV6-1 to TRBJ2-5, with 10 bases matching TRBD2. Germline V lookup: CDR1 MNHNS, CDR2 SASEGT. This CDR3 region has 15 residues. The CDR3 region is CASREAGGLGETQYF. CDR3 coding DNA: TGTGCCAGCAGGGAAGCGGGGGGGCTTGGGGAGACCCAGTACTTC.

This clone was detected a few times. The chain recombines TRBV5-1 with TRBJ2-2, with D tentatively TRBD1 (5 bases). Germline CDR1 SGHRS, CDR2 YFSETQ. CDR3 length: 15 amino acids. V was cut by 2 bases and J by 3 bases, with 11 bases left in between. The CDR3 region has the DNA TGCGCCAGCAGCTTCAAGGGGCCAGACACCGGGGAGCTGTTTTTT. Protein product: CASSFKGPDTGELFF.

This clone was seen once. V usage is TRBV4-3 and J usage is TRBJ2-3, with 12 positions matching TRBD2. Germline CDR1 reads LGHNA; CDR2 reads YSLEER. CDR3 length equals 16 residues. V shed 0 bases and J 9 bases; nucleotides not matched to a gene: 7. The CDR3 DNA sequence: TGCGCCAGCAGCCAAGATTTACGGACTAGCGGGATCACGCAGTATTTT. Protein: CASSQDLRTSGITQYF.

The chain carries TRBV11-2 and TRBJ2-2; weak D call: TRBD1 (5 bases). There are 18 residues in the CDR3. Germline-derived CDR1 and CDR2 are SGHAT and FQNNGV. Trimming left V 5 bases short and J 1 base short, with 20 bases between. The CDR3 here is CASSPPGAGRVNTGELFF. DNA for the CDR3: TGTGCCAGCAGCCCCCCAGGAGCTGGCAGGGTGAACACCGGGGAGCTGTTTTTT.

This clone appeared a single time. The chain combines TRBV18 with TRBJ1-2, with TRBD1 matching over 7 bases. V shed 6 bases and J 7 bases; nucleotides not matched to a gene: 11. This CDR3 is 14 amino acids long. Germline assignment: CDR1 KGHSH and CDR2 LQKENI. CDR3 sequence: CASSPDTGASGYTF. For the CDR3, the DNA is TGTGCCAGCTCTCCAGATACAGGGGCTAGTGGCTACACCTTC.

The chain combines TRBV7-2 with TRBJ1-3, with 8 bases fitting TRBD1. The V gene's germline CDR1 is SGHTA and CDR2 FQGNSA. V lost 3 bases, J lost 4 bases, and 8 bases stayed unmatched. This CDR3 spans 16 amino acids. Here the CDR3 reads CASSFNRGIYGNTIYF. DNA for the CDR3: TGTGCCAGCAGCTTTAACAGGGGGATATACGGAAACACCATATATTTT.

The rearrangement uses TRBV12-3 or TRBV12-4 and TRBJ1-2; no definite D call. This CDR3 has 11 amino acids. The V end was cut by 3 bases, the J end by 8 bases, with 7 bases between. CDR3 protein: CASSFGGGYTF. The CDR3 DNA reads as TGTGCCAGCAGTTTCGGAGGGGGCTACACCTTC.

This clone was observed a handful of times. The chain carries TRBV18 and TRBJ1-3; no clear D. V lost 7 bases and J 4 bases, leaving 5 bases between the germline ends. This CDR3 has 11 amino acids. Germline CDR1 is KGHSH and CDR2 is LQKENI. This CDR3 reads CASFAGNTIYF. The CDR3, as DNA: TGTGCCAGCTTTGCGGGAAACACCATATATTTT.